The clone carrying this T cell receptor (beta chain) was seen more than once but under ten times. Antigen specificity is unknown. The CDR3 is made up of 11 amino acids. Germline assignment: CDR1 MNHNS and CDR2 SASEGT. Trimming removed 7 bases from V and 8 bases from J, with 9 bases in between. The source of the sample is a study of T cell clones after liver transplantation. About the research overall: As an antigen-independent comparator, third-party-reactive TCRbeta sequences came from pre-transplant mixed lymphocyte reactions. Tolerance: complete withdrawal held at least one year, liver enzymes staying within twice normal.

Findings and caveats of the study: A significant post-transplant drop in circulating graft-donor-reactive CD4 TCRbeta sequences occurred in most of the 8 subjects.

Assay used: immunoSEQ multiplex PCR; TCRdb lists only in-frame clones, some missing. The table has some 120,000 clones, about nine tenths seen once. The clonotype originates from a human patient who received a liver transplant. Some T cells may be provided by the graft donor. The chain couples TRBV6-1 to TRBJ2-1; D is unclear. Sequenced material: CD4+ T cells from blood, taken 12 months after liver transplant. CDR3 loop: CASTMIDEQFF. The CDR3 nucleotides are TGTGCCAGCACGATGATCGATGAGCAGTTCTTC.